A selection of T cell receptor beta chains follows, all from one sample in a study of cytomegalovirus exposure and HLA in healthy donors. Produced via immunoSEQ multiplex PCR; TCRdb's table is partial and in-frame only. The data show 150,000 or so clones, with about 76% seen just once and approximately 8% held by the top ten. Sequencing was done on a sample of PBMCs. Receptors were obtained from a man in his thirties or forties in good health and CMV-seropositive. The CDR3 runs from the conserved cysteine through the conserved F or W. D genes are given only for firm matches. Not all rows give a size; the values are once, few, many and, for expanded clones, a class.

V gene	J gene	D gene	clone size	CDR3 protein	CDR3 DNA
TRBV11-2	TRBJ1-4	.	.	CASSLATQSNEKLFF	TGTGCCAGCAGCTTAGCAACCCAGTCTAATGAAAAACTGTTTTTT
TRBV12-5	TRBJ1-5	.	.	CASIPGAGVLNQPQHF	TGTGCTAGTATCCCTGGGGCAGGGGTGCTCAATCAGCCCCAGCATTTT
TRBV5-4	TRBJ1-1	.	.	CASSQGTNTEAFF	TGTGCCAGCAGCCAGGGGACGAACACTGAAGCTTTCTTT
TRBV29-1	TRBJ1-2	.	.	CSVYRDYGYTF	TGCAGCGTTTACAGGGACTATGGCTACACCTTC
TRBV7-8	TRBJ1-2	.	.	CASSLDSGTNYGYTF	TGTGCCAGCAGCTTAGATTCAGGAACTAACTATGGCTACACCTTC
TRBV11-3	TRBJ2-2	.	many	CASSLRTGWDTGELFF	TGTGCCAGCAGCCTTAGAACAGGTTGGGACACCGGGGAGCTGTTTTTT
TRBV5-8	TRBJ1-5	.	.	CASSFPGGQPQHF	TGTGCCAGCAGCTTCCCCGGGGGTCAGCCCCAGCATTTT
TRBV2	TRBJ1-5	.	once	CASNEYSNQPQHF	TGTGCCAGCAATGAGTATAGCAATCAGCCCCAGCATTTT
TRBV30	TRBJ1-6	TRBD1	once	CAWSVGPGQGASPLHF	TGTGCCTGGAGTGTAGGTCCGGGACAGGGAGCATCACCCCTCCACTTT
TRBV19	TRBJ2-1	TRBD2	.	CASSISGGGGNEQFF	TGTGCCAGTAGTATATCGGGTGGGGGAGGGAATGAGCAGTTCTTC
TRBV11-1	TRBJ2-5	.	few	CASSSPATRETQYF	TGTGCCAGCAGCTCCCCCGCTACTCGAGAGACCCAGTACTTC
TRBV6-5	TRBJ2-5	.	.	CASSYSFTVPGTQYF	TGTGCCAGCAGTTACTCGTTTACTGTCCCGGGGACCCAGTACTTC
TRBV7-8	TRBJ1-5	.	.	CASSLGPWGRDQPQHF	TGTGCCAGCAGCTTAGGCCCATGGGGCCGGGATCAGCCCCAGCATTTT
TRBV7-2	TRBJ2-1	.	.	CASSQDSFWFF	TGTGCCAGCAGCCAGGACAGTTTTTGGTTCTTC
TRBV9	TRBJ2-3	.	.	CASSVGGGTQIPSF	.
TRBV7-2	TRBJ2-7	.	.	CASSRDSGVGEQYF	TGTGCCAGCAGCCGGGACTCCGGGGTCGGCGAGCAGTACTTC
TRBV28	TRBJ1-1	TRBD1	.	CASSSAQGDTEAFF	TGTGCCAGCAGTTCGGCGCAGGGGGATACTGAAGCTTTCTTT
TRBV9	TRBJ1-4	TRBD1	.	CASSAPTGQKNEKLFF	TGTGCCAGCAGCGCTCCAACGGGACAGAAAAATGAAAAACTGTTTTTT
TRBV9	TRBJ1-1	TRBD1	.	CASSVALGRGAEAFF	TGTGCCAGCAGCGTAGCTCTAGGCAGGGGGGCTGAAGCTTTCTTT
TRBV19	TRBJ2-7	.	.	CASASAYEQYF	TGTGCCAGTGCTAGCGCGTACGAGCAGTACTTC
TRBV6-4	TRBJ2-5	.	.	CASSDGERRDFQETQYF	TGTGCCAGCAGTGACGGTGAAAGGAGGGACTTTCAAGAGACCCAGTACTTC
TRBV7-9	TRBJ2-5	TRBD2	once	CASSLRREGRETQYF	TGTGCCAGCAGCTTACGGCGGGAGGGACGGGAGACCCAGTACTTC
TRBV7-2	TRBJ2-3	.	.	CASSLGRTGTTKSDTQYF	TGTGCCAGCAGCTTAGGCCGAACCGGGACAACAAAATCAGATACGCAGTATTTT